These 11 T cell receptor beta chains share one sample of origin, sequenced in a study of T cells and Merkel cell carcinoma outcomes. Profiled with immunoSEQ multiplex PCR; TCRdb holds only in-frame clones, not every one. The table records 5,000 or so clones, 70% to 90% of them present only once. Sequencing was performed on tumor tissue from Merkel cell carcinoma. These receptors all come from a human donor with Merkel cell carcinoma.

This clone turned up a few times. This chain connects TRBV5-1 to TRBJ1-3, with D unclear. CDR3 length: 15 residues. Germline V gene lookup returns CDR1 SGHRS and CDR2 YFSETQ. V lost 4 bases and J lost 0, with 11 bases in between. In DNA form, the CDR3 reads TGCGCCAGCAGCAAAGGACCGGACTCTGGAAACACCATATATTTT. Encoded protein: CASSKGPDSGNTIYF. Combining the CDR3 with reference TRBV5-1 and TRBJ1-3 gives the whole variable domain KAGVTQTPRYLIKTRGQQVTLSCSPISGHRSVSWYQQTPGQGLQFLFEYFSETQRNKGNFPGRFSGRQFSNSRSEMNVSTLELGDSALYLCASSKGPDSGNTIYFGEGSWLTVV.

The sample holds one count of this clone. This sequence joins TRBV29-1 and TRBJ1-2, with TRBD1 as a possible D gene (6 bases). Trimming cost V 6 bases and J 2 bases, with 10 bases left between them. The CDR3 spans 12 residues. Germline CDR1 and CDR2: SQVTM and ANQGSEA. The CDR3 nucleotides read TGCAGCGTACAGGGCTGGAACTATGGCTACACCTTC. This sequence encodes CSVQGWNYGYTF.

This clone was seen a few times. The rearrangement joins TRBV5-4 to TRBJ2-5; D is perhaps TRBD1 (6 bases). Germline-derived CDR1 and CDR2 are SGHNT and YYREEE (reference sequence). The CDR3 runs 13 residues. Trimming took off 2 bases at V and 4 bases at J, with 9 bases between the two ends. The CDR3 coding sequence is TGTGCCAGCAGCTTTAGAGGGGGAGAGACCCAGTACTTC. Translation gives CASSFRGGETQYF.

This chain joins TRBV5-6 and TRBJ2-2; 9 bases line up with TRBD1. The CDR3 totals 16 residues. Germline CDR1 reads SGHDT; CDR2 reads YYEEEE. V lost 1 base and J lost 4; bases outside the gene matches: 5. The CDR3, as DNA: TGTGCCAGCAGCTTGCTCCGGGACAGGGTCACCGGGGAGCTGTTTTTT. Translation: CASSLLRDRVTGELFF. The full variable domain, completed using reference TRBV5-6 and TRBJ2-2, is DAGVTQSPTHLIKTRGQQVTLRCSPKSGHDTVSWYQQALGQGPQFIFQYYEEEERQRGNFPDRFSGHQFPNYSSELNVNALLLGDSALYLCASSLLRDRVTGELFFGEGSRLTVL.

With regard to this clone: The sample has other DNA sequences that encode this CDR3 too. The genes are TRBV5-1 and TRBJ2-7, with D uncertain. This CDR3 has 14 residues. The germline V gene encodes CDR1 SGHRS and CDR2 YFSETQ. V shed 5 bases and J shed 1 base, with 13 bases lying between them. CDR3 sequence (DNA): TGCGCCAGCAGTCTTAAGGACGGGTCCTACGAGCAGTACTTC. As protein: CASSLKDGSYEQYF.

The chain has TRBV6-5 and TRBJ2-7; no definite D call. The CDR3 covers 14 residues. The V gene's germline CDR1 is MNHEY and CDR2 SVGAGI. V gave up 5 bases and J gave up 2 bases, with 13 bases separating them. The DNA for the CDR3 is TGTGCCAGCAGTCTCGGACGTAGGACCTACGAGCAGTACTTC. Protein product: CASSLGRRTYEQYF.

In this sample, this clone turned up once. The chain employs TRBV19 and TRBJ2-2, with a tentative D call TRBD2 (6 bases). There are 14 residues in the CDR3. Deletions cut 7 bases from V and 8 bases from J, with 17 bases between. From germline, CDR1 is LNHDA and CDR2 SQIVND (reference sequence). In DNA form, the CDR3 reads TGTGCCAGTACCCCGGGACTTCGGTCGGGGGAGCTGTTTTTT. Translated: CASTPGLRSGELFF.

V is TRBV28 and J is TRBJ1-2; D remains unclear. With 3 bases removed from V and 9 bases from J, the gap between germline ends came to 17 bases. The CDR3 sequence is 14 residues long. Germline-derived CDR1 and CDR2 are MDHEN and SYDVKM. The CDR3 coding sequence is TGTGCCAGCAGTTTGCCAGGACGCATTTATAGCTACACCTTC. Its translation: CASSLPGRIYSYTF.

As DNA, the CDR3 is TGTGCCAGCACCCGCGCGACCCAACATGGGAACGAGCAGTACTTC. Its translation is CASTRATQHGNEQYF. The chain links TRBV5-8 to TRBJ2-7, with unresolved D. Trimming removed 6 bases at V and 5 bases at J, with 21 bases between. The CDR3 spans 15 residues. Per germline, CDR1 SGHTS and CDR2 YDEGEE.

To note about this clone: Other nucleotide sequences in the sample specify the same CDR3. This sequence joins TRBV28 and TRBJ1-1; 8 nucleotides align to TRBD1. V lost 6 bases, J lost 7 bases, and 16 bases stayed unmatched. CDR3 length: 16 amino acids. Germline V gene data show CDR1 as MDHEN and CDR2 as SYDVKM. This CDR3 reads CASRGIPQGGGDEAFF. For the CDR3, the DNA is TGTGCCAGCAGGGGGATTCCACAGGGGGGTGGAGATGAAGCTTTCTTT. The variable domain in full, with the rest retrieved from reference TRBV28 and TRBJ1-1, is DVKVTQSSRYLVKRTGEKVFLECVQDMDHENMFWYRQDPGLGLRLIYFSYDVKMKEKGDIPEGYSVSREKKERFSLILESASTNQTSMYLCASRGIPQGGGDEAFFGQGTRLTVV.

The V and J genes are TRBV30 and TRBJ1-3; D remains ambiguous. Germline V CDR1 and CDR2: GTSNPN, SVGIG (reference sequence). This CDR3 spans 12 amino acids. V lost 0 bases and J lost 3, with 3 bases in between. In DNA form, the CDR3 reads TGTGCCTGGAGTGTTTTTGGAAACACCATATATTTT. Translating it yields CAWSVFGNTIYF.